This TCR beta chain came from a study of blood T cell repertoires in COVID-19. For the study at large: Samples representing acute and convalescent COVID-19 were sourced from the United States, Italy and Spain. Sample material is recorded as cDNA or gDNA derived from T cells, B-cell-depleted T cells, or PBMCs.

The germline V gene encodes CDR1 SNHLY and CDR2 FYNNEI. After removal of 7 bases from V and 5 bases from J, the junction contained 8 bases not matched to a gene. This CDR3 is built from 15 residues. In the study's own analysis: Counts of nucleated cells, estimated from reference gene primer amplification, were obtained. Only in-frame clones appear in the TCRdb table, and some are missing; sequencing was by immunoSEQ multiplex PCR. That table is the source of V, J and clone size, and D and trimming were worked out from the DNA. The data contain about 64,000 clones, about 78% of them singletons. In this sample, this clone turned up a few times.

Sample: peripheral blood. The sequence derives from a man older than 75 with acute or convalescent COVID-19. J is TRBJ2-5 and V is TRBV2; the match to TRBD2 covers 12 bases. In nucleotides, the CDR3 is TGTGCCAGCATGGGCTCACTAGCGGGAGGTGAGACCCAGTACTTC. Translation gives CASMGSLAGGETQYF.